A single sample gave rise to the 15 T cell receptor beta chains below, sequenced in a study of cytomegalovirus exposure and HLA in healthy donors. The PCR had 60 Vbeta and 13 Jbeta primers. Only in-frame clones appear in the TCRdb table, and some are missing; sequencing was by immunoSEQ multiplex PCR. The top ten hold 0.22% of the sample, which has about 200,000 clones, less than 80% seen once. The sequenced sample was PBMCs. These receptors were collected from a girl aged 2-10 years in good health and CMV-seronegative.

The chain couples TRBV5-1 to TRBJ1-6; unclear D gene. CDR1 is SGHRS, CDR2 YFSETQ, per germline. The CDR3 contains 15 residues. The V gene lost 0 bases and the J gene lost 6 bases, with 10 bases spanning the gap. The CDR3 nucleotides are TGCGCCAGCAGCTTGGACAGACCCCTTAATTCACCCCTCCACTTT. It encodes CASSLDRPLNSPLHF.

The chain couples TRBV7-9 to TRBJ2-6; 10 positions agree with TRBD1. The V gene's germline CDR1 is SEHNR and CDR2 FQNEAQ (reference sequence). V shed 0 bases and J 0 bases; nucleotides not matched to a gene: 5. This CDR3 region has 19 residues. The CDR3 DNA sequence: TGTGCCAGCAGCTTAGCGGGACAGGGGCGAGACTCTGGGGCCAACGTCCTGACTTTC. Amino acids: CASSLAGQGRDSGANVLTF.

The chain couples TRBV6-1 to TRBJ1-1; D perhaps matches TRBD1 (5 bases). This CDR3 contains 14 residues. Trimming shortened V by 8 bases and J by 7 bases, and 20 bases separated the two germline ends. Germline CDR1 is MNHNS and CDR2 is SASEGT. DNA of the CDR3: TGTGCCAGCCGACCCAGGGATGTAGTCGGTGAAGCTTTCTTT. Encoded protein: CASRPRDVVGEAFF.

The V call is TRBV5-6, the J call TRBJ2-5, with D tentatively TRBD2 (6 bases). The J call is doubtful: the DNA matches TRBJ2-7 better. This CDR3 contains 13 residues. Looked up from germline, CDR1 is SGHDT and CDR2 is YYEEEE. Here the CDR3 DNA reads TGTGCCAGCAGCTTGACCGGCGGGGTCGAGCAGTACTTC. This codes for CASSLTGGVEQYF.

The chain employs TRBV5-1 and TRBJ2-7; 11 positions agree with TRBD1. Germline V gives CDR1 SGHRS, CDR2 YFSETQ. Germline trimming cut 4 bases from V and 4 bases from J; bases unmatched to any gene: 4. This CDR3 is built from 14 residues. The CDR3 is CASSAGTGGYEQYF. The CDR3, as DNA: TGCGCCAGCAGCGCCGGGACAGGGGGTTACGAGCAGTACTTC.

In its sample, this clone was seen once. The rearrangement links TRBV6-1 to TRBJ1-3; D not certain. V gave up 6 bases and J gave up 9 bases, with 6 bases separating them. Germline values: CDR1 MNHNS, CDR2 SASEGT. This CDR3 region has 10 residues. This CDR3 is CASSSGTIYF. CDR3 DNA: TGTGCCAGCAGCAGTGGCACCATATATTTT.

The chain uses TRBV28 and TRBJ2-3, with TRBD2 matching over 7 bases. Germline V lookup: CDR1 MDHEN, CDR2 SYDVKM. The V segment lost 6 bases and the J segment 6 bases; nucleotides outside the gene matches: 9. The CDR3 sequence is 14 residues long. CDR3 protein: CASSPAGRTDTQYF. DNA of the CDR3: TGTGCCAGCAGCCCAGCGGGGAGAACGGATACGCAGTATTTT.

J is TRBJ1-5 and V is TRBV19; D not certain. The CDR3 has 12 amino acids. Trimming removed 4 bases from V and 6 bases from J, with 7 bases in between. Looked up from germline, CDR1 is LNHDA and CDR2 is SQIVND (reference sequence). This chain's CDR3 is CASSRGFQPQHF. As DNA, the CDR3 is TGTGCCAGTAGTAGAGGGTTTCAGCCCCAGCATTTT.

The chain is built from TRBV5-6 and TRBJ2-1; 8 bases are a match to TRBD1. The J segment lost 6 bases and the V segment lost 0 bases, leaving 5 bases of the junction unmatched. This CDR3 spans 15 amino acids. Germline assignment: CDR1 SGHDT and CDR2 YYEEEE. The CDR3 here is CASSLVRGQVNEQFF. The CDR3 DNA reads as TGTGCCAGCAGCTTGGTCAGGGGGCAGGTCAATGAGCAGTTCTTC.

The gene calls are TRBV5-1 and TRBJ2-3; TRBD1 aligns across 8 bases. The germline V gene encodes CDR1 SGHRS and CDR2 YFSETQ. The CDR3 consists of 14 residues. Trimming took 3 bases from V and 4 from J; bases not matched to a gene: 4. The CDR3 protein is CASSSTGGPDTQYF. The CDR3 DNA follows: TGCGCCAGCAGCTCTACAGGGGGTCCAGATACGCAGTATTTT. The entire variable domain, with the rest obtained from reference TRBV5-1 and TRBJ2-3, is as follows: KAGVTQTPRYLIKTRGQQVTLSCSPISGHRSVSWYQQTPGQGLQFLFEYFSETQRNKGNFPGRFSGRQFSNSRSEMNVSTLELGDSALYLCASSSTGGPDTQYFGPGTRLTVL.

The rearrangement links TRBV7-9 to TRBJ1-1; D is unclear. Trimming left V 4 bases short and J 6 bases short, with 15 bases between. CDR3 length equals 14 residues. Germline V gene data show CDR1 as SEHNR and CDR2 as FQNEAQ (reference sequence). This CDR3 reads CASSSAGVGPEAFF. The CDR3 nucleotides are TGTGCCAGCAGCTCGGCCGGGGTTGGGCCTGAAGCTTTCTTT.

This clone came up once. This sequence joins TRBV2 and TRBJ2-3; D possibly corresponds to TRBD1 (6 bases). The CDR3 consists of 14 residues. CDR1 SNHLY and CDR2 FYNNEI come from the germline V gene. The ends were cut back, 6 bases at V and 1 base at J, with 11 bases in the middle. This CDR3 reads CASSRQEGTDTQYF. CDR3 bases: TGTGCCAGCAGCCGACAGGAGGGCACAGATACGCAGTATTTT.

In this sample, this clone turned up a few times. The chain recombines TRBV19 with TRBJ1-2; D is uncertain. CDR1 and CDR2 from the germline V gene are LNHDA and SQIVND (reference sequence). V shed 3 bases and J shed 7 bases, with 12 bases lying between them. This CDR3 has 13 residues. The CDR3 loop is CASSISPRGGYTF. CDR3 nucleotide sequence: TGTGCCAGTAGTATTTCCCCCCGGGGTGGCTACACCTTC.

This clone has more than one count but fewer than ten. The CDR3 coding sequence is TGTGCCAGCTCACCCTTCGCCCAGGGGAGCAATCAGCCCCAGCATTTT. It codes for CASSPFAQGSNQPQHF. The genes are TRBV18 and TRBJ1-5; weak D call: TRBD1 (6 bases). The CDR3 contains 16 residues. Trimming stripped 3 bases from V and 1 base from J, with 13 bases between. Germline CDR1 is KGHSH and CDR2 is LQKENI.

This clone was counted between two and nine times. This sequence joins TRBV2 and TRBJ2-7; tentatively, D is TRBD1 (5 bases). Trimming cost V 4 bases and J 7 bases, with 11 bases left between them. CDR1 is SNHLY, CDR2 FYNNEI, per germline. CDR3 length equals 12 residues. The CDR3 bases are TGTGCCAGCAGTGTACAGGTCTGGGAGCAGTACTTC. It codes for CASSVQVWEQYF.